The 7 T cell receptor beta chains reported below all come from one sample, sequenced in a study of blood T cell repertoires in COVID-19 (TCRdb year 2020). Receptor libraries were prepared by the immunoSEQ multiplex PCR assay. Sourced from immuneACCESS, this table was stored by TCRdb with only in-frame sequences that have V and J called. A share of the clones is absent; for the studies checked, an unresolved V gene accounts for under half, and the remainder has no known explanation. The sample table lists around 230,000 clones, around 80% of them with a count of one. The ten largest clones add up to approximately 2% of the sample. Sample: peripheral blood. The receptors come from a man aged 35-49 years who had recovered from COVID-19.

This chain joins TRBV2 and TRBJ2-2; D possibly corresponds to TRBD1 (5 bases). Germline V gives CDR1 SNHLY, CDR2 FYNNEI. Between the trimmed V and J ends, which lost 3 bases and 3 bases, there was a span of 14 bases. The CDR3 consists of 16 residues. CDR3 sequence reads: CASSDWVLGDTGELFF. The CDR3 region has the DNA TGTGCCAGCAGTGACTGGGTTTTAGGGGACACCGGGGAGCTGTTTTTT.

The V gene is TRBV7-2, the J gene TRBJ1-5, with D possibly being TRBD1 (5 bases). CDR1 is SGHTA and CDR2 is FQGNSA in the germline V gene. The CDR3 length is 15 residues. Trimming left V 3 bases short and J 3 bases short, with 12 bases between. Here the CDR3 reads CASSLGGTNNQPQHF. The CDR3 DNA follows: TGTGCCAGCAGCTTGGGGGGAACCAACAATCAGCCCCAGCATTTT.

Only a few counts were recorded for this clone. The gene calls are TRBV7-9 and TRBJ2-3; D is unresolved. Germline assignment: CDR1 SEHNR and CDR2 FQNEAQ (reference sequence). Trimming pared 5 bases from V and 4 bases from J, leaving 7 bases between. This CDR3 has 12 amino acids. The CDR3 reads CASSPAADTQYF. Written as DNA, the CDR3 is TGTGCCAGCAGCCCCGCAGCAGATACGCAGTATTTT. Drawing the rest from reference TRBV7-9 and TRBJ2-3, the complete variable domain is DTGVSQNPRHKITKRGQNVTFRCDPISEHNRLYWYRQTLGQGPEFLTYFQNEAQLEKSRLLSDRFSAERPKGSFSTLEIQRTEQGDSAMYLCASSPAADTQYFGPGTRLTVL.

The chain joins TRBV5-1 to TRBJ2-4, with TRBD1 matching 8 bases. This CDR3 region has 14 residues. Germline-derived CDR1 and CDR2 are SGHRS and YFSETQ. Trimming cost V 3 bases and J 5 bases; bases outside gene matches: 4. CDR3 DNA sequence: TGCGCCAGCAGCTCACAGGGGGGCGAAAACATTCAGTACTTC. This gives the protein CASSSQGGENIQYF.

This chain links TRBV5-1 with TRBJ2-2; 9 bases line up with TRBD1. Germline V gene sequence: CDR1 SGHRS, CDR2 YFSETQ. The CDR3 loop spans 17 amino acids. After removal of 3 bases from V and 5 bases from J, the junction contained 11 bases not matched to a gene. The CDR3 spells CASSSPDRGGGTGELFF. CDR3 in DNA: TGCGCCAGCAGCTCGCCGGACAGGGGAGGAGGGACCGGGGAGCTGTTTTTT.

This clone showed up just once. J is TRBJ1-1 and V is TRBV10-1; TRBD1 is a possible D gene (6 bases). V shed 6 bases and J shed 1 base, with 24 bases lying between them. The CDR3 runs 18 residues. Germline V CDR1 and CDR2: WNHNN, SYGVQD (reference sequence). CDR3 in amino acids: CASSQNPRGVFGNTEAFF. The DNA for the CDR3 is TGCGCCAGCAGCCAAAACCCCAGGGGCGTCTTCGGGAACACTGAAGCTTTCTTT.

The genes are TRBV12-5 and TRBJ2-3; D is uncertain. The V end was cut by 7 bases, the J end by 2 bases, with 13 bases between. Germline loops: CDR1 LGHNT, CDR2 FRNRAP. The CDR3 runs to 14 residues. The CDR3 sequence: CASVSREYTDTQYF. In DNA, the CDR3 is TGTGCTAGTGTTAGTCGAGAGTACACAGATACGCAGTATTTT.